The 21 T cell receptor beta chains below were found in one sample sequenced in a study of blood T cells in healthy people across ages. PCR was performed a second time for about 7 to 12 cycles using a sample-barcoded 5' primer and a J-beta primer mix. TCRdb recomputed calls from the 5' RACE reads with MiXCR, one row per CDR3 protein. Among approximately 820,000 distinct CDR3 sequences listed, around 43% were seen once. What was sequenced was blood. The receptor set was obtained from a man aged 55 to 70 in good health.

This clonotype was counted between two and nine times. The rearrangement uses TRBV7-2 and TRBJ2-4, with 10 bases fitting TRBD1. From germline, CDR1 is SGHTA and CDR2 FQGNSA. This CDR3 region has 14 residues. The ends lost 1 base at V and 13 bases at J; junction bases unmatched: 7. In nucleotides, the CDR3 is TGTGCCAGCAGCTTAGGGGGACAGGGGCGAGAGCAGTACTTC. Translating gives CASSLGGQGREQYF.

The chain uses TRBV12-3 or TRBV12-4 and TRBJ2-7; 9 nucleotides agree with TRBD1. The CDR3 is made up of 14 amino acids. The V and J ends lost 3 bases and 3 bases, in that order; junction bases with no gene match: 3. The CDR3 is CASSFTGGNYEQYF. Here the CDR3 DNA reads TGTGCCAGCAGTTTTACAGGGGGCAACTACGAGCAGTACTTC.

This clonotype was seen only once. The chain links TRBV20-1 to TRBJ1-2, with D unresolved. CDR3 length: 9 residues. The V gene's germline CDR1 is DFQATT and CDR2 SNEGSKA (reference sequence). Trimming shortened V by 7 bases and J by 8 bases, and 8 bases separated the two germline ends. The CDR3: CSGGKGYTF. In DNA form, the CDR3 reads TGCAGTGGAGGAAAAGGCTACACCTTC.

CDR3 nucleotides: TGTGCCAGCAGCTCTACCTTACAGGGGACGCAGTATTTT. Its protein product is CASSSTLQGTQYF. The chain joins TRBV11-2 to TRBJ2-3; the match to TRBD1 covers 7 bases. The junction had 7 bases not matched to a gene; V was cut back by 4 bases and J by 9 bases. This CDR3 region has 13 residues. Germline V lookup: CDR1 SGHAT, CDR2 FQNNGV.

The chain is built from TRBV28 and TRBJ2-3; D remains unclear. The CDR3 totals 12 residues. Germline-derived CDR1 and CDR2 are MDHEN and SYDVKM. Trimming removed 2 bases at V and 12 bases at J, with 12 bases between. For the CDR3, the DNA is TGTGCCAGCAGTTTAGAGCGAAGGGCCCAGTATTTT. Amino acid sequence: CASSLERRAQYF.

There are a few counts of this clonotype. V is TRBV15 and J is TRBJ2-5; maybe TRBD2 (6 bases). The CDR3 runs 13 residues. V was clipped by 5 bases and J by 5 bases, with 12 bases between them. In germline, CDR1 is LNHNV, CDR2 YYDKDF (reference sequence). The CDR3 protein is CATSLHGGETQYF. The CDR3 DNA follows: TGTGCCACCAGCCTACACGGAGGGGAGACCCAGTACTTC. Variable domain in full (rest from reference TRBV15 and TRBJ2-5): DAMVIQNPRYQVTQFGKPVTLSCSQTLNHNVMYWYQQKSSQAPKLLFHYYDKDFNNEADTPDNFQSRRPNTSFCFLDIRSPGLGDTAMYLCATSLHGGETQYFGPGTRLLVL.

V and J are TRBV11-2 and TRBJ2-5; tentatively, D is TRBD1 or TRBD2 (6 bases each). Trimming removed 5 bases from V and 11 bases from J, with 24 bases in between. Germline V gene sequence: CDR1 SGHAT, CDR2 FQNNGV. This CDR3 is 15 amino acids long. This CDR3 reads CASSPYFTGAQEQYF. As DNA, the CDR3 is TGTGCCAGCAGCCCCTACTTTACGGGGGCGCAGGAGCAGTACTTC.

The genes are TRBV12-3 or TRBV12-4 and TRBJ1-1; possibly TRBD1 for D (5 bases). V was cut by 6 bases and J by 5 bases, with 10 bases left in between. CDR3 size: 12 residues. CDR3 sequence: CASSWTWTEAFF. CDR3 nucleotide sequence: TGTGCCAGCAGCTGGACATGGACTGAAGCTTTCTTT.

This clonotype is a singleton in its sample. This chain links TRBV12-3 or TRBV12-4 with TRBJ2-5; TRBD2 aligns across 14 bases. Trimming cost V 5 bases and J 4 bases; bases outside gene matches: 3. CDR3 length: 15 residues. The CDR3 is CASSAGLAGGETQYF. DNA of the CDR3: TGTGCCAGCAGTGCCGGACTAGCGGGGGGAGAGACCCAGTACTTC.

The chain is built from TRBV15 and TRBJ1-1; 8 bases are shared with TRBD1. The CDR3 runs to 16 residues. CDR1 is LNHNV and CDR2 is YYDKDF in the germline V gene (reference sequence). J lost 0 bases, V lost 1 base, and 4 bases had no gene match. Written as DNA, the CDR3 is TGTGCCACCAGCAGAGGACAGGGGTTTATGAACACTGAAGCTTTCTTT. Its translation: CATSRGQGFMNTEAFF.

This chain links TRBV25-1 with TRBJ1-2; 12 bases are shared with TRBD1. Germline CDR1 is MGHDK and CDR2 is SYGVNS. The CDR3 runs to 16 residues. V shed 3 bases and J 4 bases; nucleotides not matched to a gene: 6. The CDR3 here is CASSETGTGGFYGYTF. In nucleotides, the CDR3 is TGTGCCAGCAGTGAGACCGGGACAGGGGGCTTCTATGGCTACACCTTC.

The CDR3 here is CSARDLLGVHGYTF. CDR3 DNA: TGCAGTGCTAGAGACCTGTTGGGGGTCCATGGCTACACCTTC. The rearrangement links TRBV20-1 to TRBJ1-2; the D gene is possibly TRBD1 (5 bases). There are 14 residues in the CDR3. Trimming took off 0 bases at V and 6 bases at J, with 14 bases between the two ends. Germline CDR1 and CDR2: DFQATT and SNEGSKA (reference sequence).

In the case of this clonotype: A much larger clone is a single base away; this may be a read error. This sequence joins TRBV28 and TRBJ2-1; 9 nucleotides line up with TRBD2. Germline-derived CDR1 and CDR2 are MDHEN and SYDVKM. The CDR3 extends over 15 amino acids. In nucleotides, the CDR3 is TGTGCCAGCAGTTTATCGCTAGCGGGGTACAAGGAGCAGTTCTTC. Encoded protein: CASSLSLAGYKEQFF.

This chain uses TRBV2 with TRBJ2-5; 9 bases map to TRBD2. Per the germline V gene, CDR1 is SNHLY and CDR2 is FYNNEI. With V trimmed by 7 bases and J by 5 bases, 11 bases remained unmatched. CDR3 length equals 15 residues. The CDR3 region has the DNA TGTGCCAGCATGGAGCGGGGGGCTGGGTTTGAGACCCAGTACTTC. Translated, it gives CASMERGAGFETQYF.

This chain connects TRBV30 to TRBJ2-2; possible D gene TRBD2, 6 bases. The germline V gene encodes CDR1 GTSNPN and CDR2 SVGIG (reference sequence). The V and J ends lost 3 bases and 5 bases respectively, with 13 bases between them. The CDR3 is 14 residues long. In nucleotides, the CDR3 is TGTGCCTGGAGGGGGGGACTCCGTACCGGGGAGCTGTTTTTT. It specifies CAWRGGLRTGELFF.

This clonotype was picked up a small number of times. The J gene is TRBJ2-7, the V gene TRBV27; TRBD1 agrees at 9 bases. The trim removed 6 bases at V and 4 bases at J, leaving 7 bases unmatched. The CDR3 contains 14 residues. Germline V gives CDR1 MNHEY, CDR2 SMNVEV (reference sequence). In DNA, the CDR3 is TGTGCCAGCAGGATTACAGGGGGCGTGTACGAGCAGTACTTC. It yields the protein CASRITGGVYEQYF.

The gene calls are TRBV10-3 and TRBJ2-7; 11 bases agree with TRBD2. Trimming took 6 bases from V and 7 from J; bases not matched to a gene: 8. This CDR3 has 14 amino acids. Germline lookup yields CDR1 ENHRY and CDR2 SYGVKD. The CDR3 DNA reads TGTGCCATCAGATTACTAGCGGGGGCTGGAGAGCAGTACTTC. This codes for CAIRLLAGAGEQYF.

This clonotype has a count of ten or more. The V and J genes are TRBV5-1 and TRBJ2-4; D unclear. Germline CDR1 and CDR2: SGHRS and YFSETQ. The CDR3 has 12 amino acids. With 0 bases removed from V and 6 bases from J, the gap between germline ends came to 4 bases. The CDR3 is CASSLEGNIQYF. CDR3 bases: TGCGCCAGCAGCTTGGAAGGAAACATTCAGTACTTC.

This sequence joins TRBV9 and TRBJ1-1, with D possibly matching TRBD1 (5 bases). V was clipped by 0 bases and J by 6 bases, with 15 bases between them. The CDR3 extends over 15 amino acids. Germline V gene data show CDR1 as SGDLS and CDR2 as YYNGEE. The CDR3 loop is CASSVGDGGGSEAFF. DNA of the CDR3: TGTGCCAGCAGCGTAGGTGACGGGGGAGGTTCTGAAGCTTTCTTT.

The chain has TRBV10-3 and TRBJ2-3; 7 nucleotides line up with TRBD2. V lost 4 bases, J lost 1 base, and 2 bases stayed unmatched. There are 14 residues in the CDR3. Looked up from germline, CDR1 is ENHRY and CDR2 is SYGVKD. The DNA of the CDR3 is TGTGCCATCAGTGCTACTAGCGGCACAGATACGCAGTATTTT. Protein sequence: CAISATSGTDTQYF.

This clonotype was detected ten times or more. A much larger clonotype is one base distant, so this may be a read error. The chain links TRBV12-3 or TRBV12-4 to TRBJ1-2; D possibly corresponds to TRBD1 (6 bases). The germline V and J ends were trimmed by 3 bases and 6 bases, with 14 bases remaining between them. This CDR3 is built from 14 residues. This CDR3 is CASSFSGGVNGYTF. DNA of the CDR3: TGTGCCAGCAGTTTTAGCGGGGGCGTTAATGGCTACACCTTC.